The 26 T cell receptor beta chains reported below all come from one sample, sequenced in a study of blood T cell repertoires in COVID-19. Some clones are missing from TCRdb's copy, which holds only in-frame ones; the method was immunoSEQ multiplex PCR. The table lists about 280,000 clones, 85% of them singletons. The sample consisted of PBMCs or T cells enriched from blood (not recorded which). The source of these receptors is a woman between 45 and 60 years old who had recovered from COVID-19.

This chain links TRBV4-3 with TRBJ2-7; no definite D call. CDR3 length: 13 residues. The ends were cut back, 0 bases at V and 6 bases at J, with 9 bases in the middle. Germline loops: CDR1 LGHNA, CDR2 YSLEER. The CDR3 protein is CASSQETRSEQYF. Here the CDR3 DNA reads TGCGCCAGCAGCCAAGAAACCCGTAGCGAGCAGTACTTC.

This chain links TRBV5-6 with TRBJ2-6; no definite D call. Looked up from germline, CDR1 is SGHDT and CDR2 is YYEEEE. There are 16 residues in the CDR3. With 2 bases removed from V and 4 bases from J, the gap between germline ends came to 13 bases. The DNA of the CDR3 is TGTGCCAGCAGCTTTACTTTACTCCGAGGGGCCAACGTCCTGACTTTC. It is translated as CASSFTLLRGANVLTF.

The chain links TRBV7-3 to TRBJ2-1, with D tentatively TRBD2 (5 bases). Germline V gene sequence: CDR1 SGHTA, CDR2 FQGTGA. V dropped 2 bases and J dropped 8 bases, with 19 bases sitting between them. There are 16 residues in the CDR3. The CDR3 loop reads CASSLGETFSLDEQFF. CDR3 DNA sequence: TGTGCCAGCAGCTTAGGGGAGACGTTCTCTCTCGATGAGCAGTTCTTC.

Notes on this clone: This sample also contains other DNA sequences that code for the same CDR3. The rearrangement links TRBV12-5 to TRBJ2-1, with D unresolved. Germline assignment: CDR1 LGHNT and CDR2 FRNRAP. V lost 1 base and J lost 4, with 5 bases in between. This CDR3 is 13 amino acids long. This CDR3 is CASGLGSYNEQFF. The DNA for the CDR3 is TGTGCTAGTGGTTTGGGCAGTTACAATGAGCAGTTCTTC.

The chain has TRBV7-6 and TRBJ1-3; the D gene is possibly TRBD1 (5 bases). Germline V gives CDR1 SGHVS, CDR2 FNYEAQ. This CDR3 has 16 amino acids. Trimming shortened V by 5 bases and J by 4 bases, and 18 bases separated the two germline ends. The CDR3 bases are TGTGCCAGCAGCCCAGGCGCGGGGGGTCGAGGAAACACCATATATTTT. It codes for CASSPGAGGRGNTIYF.

J is TRBJ2-5 and V is TRBV4-3, with 10 bases fitting TRBD2. CDR3 size: 15 residues. Trimming at V came to 4 bases and at J to 5 bases, leaving 7 bases not matched to a gene. The germline CDR1 and CDR2 sequences are LGHNA and YSLEER. CDR3 nucleotide sequence: TGCGCCAGCAGCCCTCTAGCGGGAGCTGCCGAGACCCAGTACTTC. Translation gives CASSPLAGAAETQYF.

This sequence joins TRBV5-4 and TRBJ1-1; D possibly corresponds to TRBD1 (6 bases). The CDR3 loop spans 14 amino acids. Trimming left V 3 bases short and J 7 bases short, with 16 bases between. CDR1 and CDR2 from the germline V gene are SGHNT and YYREEE (reference sequence). The CDR3 here is CASSSGQLRIEAFF. The CDR3 nucleotides are TGTGCCAGCAGCTCAGGACAGTTGCGGATTGAAGCTTTCTTT. Together with reference TRBV5-4 and TRBJ1-1, the CDR3 gives the full variable domain: ETGVTQSPTHLIKTRGQQVTLRCSSQSGHNTVSWYQQALGQGPQFIFQYYREEENGRGNFPPRFSGLQFPNYSSELNVNALELDDSALYLCASSSGQLRIEAFFGQGTRLTVV.

The genes are TRBV6-5 and TRBJ1-2, with TRBD1 identical over 8 bases. The CDR3 covers 14 residues. V lost 5 bases and J lost 1; bases outside the gene matches: 3. The V gene's germline CDR1 is MNHEY and CDR2 SVGAGI. The DNA for the CDR3 is TGTGCCAGCAGTAAGGACAGGGATAACTATGGCTACACCTTC. Translated, it gives CASSKDRDNYGYTF.

The CDR3 region has the DNA TGTGCCAGCAGCTTAGTAGTGGTTTCCAGGCCGGGCGGGGAGACCCAGTACTTC. Encoded protein: CASSLVVVSRPGGETQYF. The chain links TRBV11-2 to TRBJ2-5, with D possibly matching TRBD2 (5 bases). Trimming removed 1 base from V and 5 bases from J, with 23 bases in between. The CDR3 extends over 18 amino acids. Germline CDR1 and CDR2: SGHAT and FQNNGV.

J is TRBJ1-3 and V is TRBV6-5, with 8 positions matching TRBD1. Germline V lookup: CDR1 MNHEY, CDR2 SVGAGI. The junction had 13 bases not matched to a gene; V was cut back by 6 bases and J by 9 bases. The CDR3 contains 15 residues. In DNA, the CDR3 is TGTGCCAGCAGAACCGGGACAGGTGCCCGGAGCACCATATATTTT. Protein sequence: CASRTGTGARSTIYF.

CDR3 nucleotide sequence: TGCGCCAGCAGCTTGGGTTCGGGACAGGGTAACTATGGCTACACCTTC. Encoded protein: CASSLGSGQGNYGYTF. The chain combines TRBV5-1 with TRBJ1-2; 9 nucleotides align to TRBD1. Germline V CDR1 and CDR2: SGHRS, YFSETQ. V shed 0 bases and J 1 base; nucleotides not matched to a gene: 4. The CDR3 length is 16 residues.

The chain couples TRBV7-6 to TRBJ1-4; tentative D call: TRBD1 (5 bases). Germline V lookup: CDR1 SGHVS, CDR2 FNYEAQ. The V end lost 4 bases, the J end lost 0 bases, and 9 bases lay between the germline ends. The CDR3 is made up of 15 amino acids. CDR3 DNA sequence: TGTGCCAGCAGCTCGACAGTTGCAACTAATGAAAAACTGTTTTTT. Translated: CASSSTVATNEKLFF. The entire variable domain, with the rest obtained from reference TRBV7-6 and TRBJ1-4, is as follows: GAGVSQSPRYKVTKRGQDVALRCDPISGHVSLYWYRQALGQGPEFLTYFNYEAQQDKSGLPNDRFSAERPEGSISTLTIQRTEQRDSAMYRCASSSTVATNEKLFFGSGTQLSVL.

Turning to this clone: The junction departs from the called germline gene at one end, perhaps through a read error. CDR3 protein: CASSLAWDTRQRGYTF. The CDR3 DNA follows: TGTGCCAGCAGCCTAGCCTGGGACACACGACAACGAGGCTACACCTTC. The V call is TRBV7-2, the J call TRBJ1-2; TRBD1 is a possible D gene (6 bases). This CDR3 is 16 amino acids long. From germline, CDR1 is SGHTA and CDR2 FQGNSA.

V gene TRBV10-2 combines with J gene TRBJ2-7; D might be TRBD2 (5 bases). Germline CDR1 WSHSY, CDR2 SAAADI. This CDR3 has 13 amino acids. V was trimmed by 2 bases and J by 7 bases, leaving 12 bases between them. CDR3 sequence: CASSERERTEQYF. CDR3 sequence (DNA): TGCGCCAGCAGTGAGAGGGAGAGGACGGAGCAGTACTTC.

V gene TRBV2 combines with J gene TRBJ1-1; D gene uncertain. Germline CDR1 is SNHLY and CDR2 is FYNNEI. The CDR3 consists of 13 residues. V was shortened by 6 bases and J by 1 base, with 9 bases between the two germline ends. The CDR3 reads CASRTRGNTEAFF. Here the CDR3 DNA reads TGTGCCAGCAGGACCCGGGGGAACACTGAAGCTTTCTTT.

The V gene is TRBV5-8, the J gene TRBJ1-5; D remains ambiguous. Germline V lookup: CDR1 SGHTS, CDR2 YDEGEE. Trimming removed 0 bases at V and 3 bases at J, with 10 bases between. The CDR3 has 15 amino acids. This chain's CDR3 is CASSLVDAVNQPQHF. CDR3 nucleotides: TGTGCCAGCAGCTTGGTAGATGCGGTCAATCAGCCCCAGCATTTT.

V usage is TRBV10-3 and J usage is TRBJ1-5; weak D call: TRBD1 (5 bases). The length of the CDR3 is 13 residues. Germline-derived CDR1 and CDR2 are ENHRY and SYGVKD. Trimming took off 7 bases at V and 3 bases at J, with 10 bases between the two ends. CDR3: CAITRQHNQPQHF. The CDR3 region has the DNA TGTGCCATCACTAGACAGCACAATCAGCCCCAGCATTTT.

The chain has TRBV24-1 and TRBJ1-5, with a weak D call TRBD1 (5 bases). In germline, CDR1 is KGHDR, CDR2 SFDVKD. There are 15 residues in the CDR3. V was clipped by 2 bases and J by 3 bases, with 10 bases between them. CDR3 region: CATSDYDRHNQPQHF. The CDR3, as DNA: TGTGCCACCAGTGATTATGACAGACACAATCAGCCCCAGCATTTT.

V and J are TRBV19 and TRBJ1-5; maybe TRBD1 (5 bases). The CDR3 has 15 amino acids. Trimming removed 5 bases at V and 8 bases at J, with 19 bases between. The germline V gene encodes CDR1 LNHDA and CDR2 SQIVND (reference sequence). The CDR3 DNA reads TGTGCCAGTAGTTCTGAGCAGGGTCGTGGAAAGCCCCAGCATTTT. Amino acid sequence: CASSSEQGRGKPQHF.

The chain carries TRBV5-4 and TRBJ2-3, with 7 bases matching TRBD1. Germline V gene sequence: CDR1 SGHNT, CDR2 YYREEE (reference sequence). J lost 1 base, V lost 3 bases, and 11 bases had no gene match. CDR3 size: 17 residues. In DNA, the CDR3 is TGTGCCAGCAGCTCCTGGGACAGTCTGGTTGGCACAGATACGCAGTATTTT. Its protein product is CASSSWDSLVGTDTQYF.

The gene calls are TRBV3-1 (or the pseudogene TRBV3-2) and TRBJ2-5; unclear D gene. V lost 2 bases and J lost 5, with 12 bases in between. CDR1 and CDR2 from the germline V gene are LGHDT and YNNKEL (reference sequence). This CDR3 has 14 amino acids. As DNA, the CDR3 is TGTGCCAGCAGCCAACTTGGTAAACGGGAGACCCAGTACTTC. Translation gives CASSQLGKRETQYF.

This sequence joins TRBV7-2 and TRBJ2-1; D uncertain. This CDR3 contains 13 residues. V lost 4 bases, J lost 8 bases, and 12 bases lay in between. CDR1 SGHTA and CDR2 FQGNSA come from the germline V gene. The CDR3 loop reads CASSSNIADEQFF. The CDR3 coding sequence is TGTGCCAGCAGCTCAAACATAGCCGATGAGCAGTTCTTC.

V usage is TRBV5-4 and J usage is TRBJ2-7; 15 bases are shared with TRBD2. From germline, CDR1 is SGHNT and CDR2 YYREEE (reference sequence). With V trimmed by 4 bases and J by 4 bases, 6 bases remained unmatched. The CDR3 is 16 amino acids. CDR3 in amino acids: CASSTGLAGGSYEQYF. The CDR3 bases are TGTGCCAGCAGCACTGGACTAGCGGGAGGGTCATACGAGCAGTACTTC.

The V and J genes are TRBV4-2 and TRBJ2-3; TRBD2 matches 11 bases. This CDR3 is built from 15 residues. Germline-derived CDR1 and CDR2 are LGHNA and YNFKEQ. Trimming at V came to 2 bases and at J to 6 bases, leaving 4 bases not matched to a gene. CDR3 nucleotides: TGTGCCAGCAGCCAAAGACTAGCGGGGACGGATACGCAGTATTTT. Its protein is CASSQRLAGTDTQYF.

The chain has TRBV7-8 and TRBJ2-6, with unresolved D. V lost 2 bases, J lost 2 bases, and 10 bases lay in between. CDR1 and CDR2 (germline): SGHVS, FQNEAQ. The CDR3 runs to 16 residues. The CDR3, as DNA: TGTGCCAGCAGCTTAAATTCTCCTCCTGGGGCCAACGTCCTGACTTTC. Amino acid sequence: CASSLNSPPGANVLTF.

The CDR3 DNA reads TGTGCCAGCAGCTTTGACAGGGGGAGCTCCTACGAGCAGTACTTC. This codes for CASSFDRGSSYEQYF. This chain links TRBV11-2 with TRBJ2-7; TRBD1 matches at 9 bases. Per germline, CDR1 SGHAT and CDR2 FQNNGV. The J segment lost 0 bases and the V segment lost 3 bases, leaving 3 bases of the junction unmatched. The CDR3 covers 15 residues.